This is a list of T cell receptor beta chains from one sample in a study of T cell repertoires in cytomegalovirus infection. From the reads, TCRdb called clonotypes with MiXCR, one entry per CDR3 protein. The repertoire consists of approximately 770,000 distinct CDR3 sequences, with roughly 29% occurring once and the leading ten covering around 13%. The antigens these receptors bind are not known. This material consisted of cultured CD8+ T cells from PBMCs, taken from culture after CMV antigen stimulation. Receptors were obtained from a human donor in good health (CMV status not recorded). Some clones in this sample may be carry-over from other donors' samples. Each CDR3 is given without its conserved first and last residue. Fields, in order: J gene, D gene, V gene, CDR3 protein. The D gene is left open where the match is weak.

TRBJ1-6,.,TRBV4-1,ASSPKQGASDSPLH
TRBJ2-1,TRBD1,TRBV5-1,ASSPSGQGFDNEQF
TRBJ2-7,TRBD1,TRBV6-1,ASSEEGTDSYEQY
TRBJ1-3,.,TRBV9,ASSVGDLRSGNTIY
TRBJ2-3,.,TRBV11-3,ASSLGRGRTTDTQY
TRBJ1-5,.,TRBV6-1,ASTRKAQSNQPQH
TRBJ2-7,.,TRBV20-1,SASDSSYEQY
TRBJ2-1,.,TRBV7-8,ASSLGRPRYNEQF
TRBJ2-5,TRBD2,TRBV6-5,ASSYFRSVGAGQETQY
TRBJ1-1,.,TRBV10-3,AISESVKNTEAF
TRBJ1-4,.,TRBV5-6,ASSFEENEKLF
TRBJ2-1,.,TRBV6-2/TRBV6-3,ASKKVGNEQF
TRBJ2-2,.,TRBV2,ASSGRGDPTGELF
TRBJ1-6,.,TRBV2,ASSDQGNSPLH
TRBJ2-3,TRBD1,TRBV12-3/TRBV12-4,ASSPGTGSSDTQY
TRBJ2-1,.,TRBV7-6,ASSLAEGSYNEQF
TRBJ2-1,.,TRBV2,ASVAYGGYNEQF
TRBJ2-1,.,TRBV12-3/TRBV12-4,ASSPKRYNEQF
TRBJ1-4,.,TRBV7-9,ASSLRDGNEKLF
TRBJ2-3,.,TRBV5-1,ASSWGDASTDTQY
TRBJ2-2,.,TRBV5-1,ASSLYPGNTGELF
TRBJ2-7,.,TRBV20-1,SARDRAYEQY
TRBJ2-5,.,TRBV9,ASSPRTVPGRETQY
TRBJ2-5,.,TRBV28,ASSPAGTQYQETQY
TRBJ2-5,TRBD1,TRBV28,ASRELGQQETQY
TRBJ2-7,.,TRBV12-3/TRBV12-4,ASSSPRSSYEQY
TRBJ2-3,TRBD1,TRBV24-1,ATSAPGQGATDTQY
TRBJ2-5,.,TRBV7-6,ASSLERGKKTQY
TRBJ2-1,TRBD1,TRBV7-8,ASSPGGTGFYNEQF
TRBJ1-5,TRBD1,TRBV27,ASSLSNRGGQPQH
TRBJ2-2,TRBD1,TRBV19,ASSRGTGSFTGELF
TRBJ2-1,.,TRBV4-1,ASSPRTGPYNEQF
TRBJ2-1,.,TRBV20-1,SARDRAAVLVYEQF
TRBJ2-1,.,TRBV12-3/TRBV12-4,ASSSTGVAYDEQF
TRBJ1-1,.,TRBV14,ASSFGTTTEAF
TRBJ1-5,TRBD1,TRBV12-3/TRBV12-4,ASSFQPGTVNQPQH
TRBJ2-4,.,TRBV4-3,ASSQDQGGPSLGDIQY
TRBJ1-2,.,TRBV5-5,ASSLEGDYGYT
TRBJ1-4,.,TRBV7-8,ASSLTDWVEKLF
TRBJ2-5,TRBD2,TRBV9,AFRTSGGLAQETQY
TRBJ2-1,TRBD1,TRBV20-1,SARVRQGLHCNEQF
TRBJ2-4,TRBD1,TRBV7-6,ASSYSDRGVAKNIQY
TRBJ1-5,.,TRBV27,ASSLGTPNQPQH
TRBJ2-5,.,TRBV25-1,ASSEYPSRSETQY
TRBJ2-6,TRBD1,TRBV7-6,ASSLFIYGVTRDRVESGANVLT
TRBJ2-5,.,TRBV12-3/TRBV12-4,ASSLERDKRETQY